This T cell receptor (beta chain) comes out of a study of cytomegalovirus exposure and HLA in healthy donors. Study observations and caveats: Among CMV-associated TCR beta chains, most appeared HLA-restricted in a later analysis. Accounts indicate the classifier identified cytomegalovirus status with strong specificity and sensitivity.

PCR was performed using 60 Vbeta and 13 Jbeta primers. The assay was immunoSEQ multiplex PCR, and TCRdb's table has in-frame clones only and misses some. The data contain around 120,000 clones, 81% of them seen just once; the ten biggest clones take up about 3.8%. With V trimmed by 4 bases and J by 9 bases, 12 bases remained unmatched. CDR3 size: 16 residues. Germline CDR1 SGHDT, CDR2 YYEEEE. Comments on this clone: The target antigen is unknown.

This TCR derives from a woman in her twenties or thirties in good health and CMV-seronegative. The sequenced material came from PBMCs. V gene TRBV5-6 combines with J gene TRBJ1-6; TRBD1 agrees at 8 bases. The CDR3 coding sequence is TGTGCCAGCAGCCGGGACAGGCGTCCCCATGGTTCACCCCTCCACTTT. Encoded protein: CASSRDRRPHGSPLHF.